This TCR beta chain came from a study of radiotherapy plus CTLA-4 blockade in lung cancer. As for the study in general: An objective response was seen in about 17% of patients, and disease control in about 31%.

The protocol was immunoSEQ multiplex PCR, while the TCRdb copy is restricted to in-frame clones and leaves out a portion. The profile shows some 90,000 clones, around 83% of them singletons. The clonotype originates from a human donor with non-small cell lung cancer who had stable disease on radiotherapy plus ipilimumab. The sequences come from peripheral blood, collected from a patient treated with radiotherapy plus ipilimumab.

The chain's CDR3 is CSVREGATEAFF. As DNA, the CDR3 is TGCAGCGTCAGAGAAGGGGCCACTGAAGCTTTCTTT. This chain links TRBV29-1 with TRBJ1-1; D might be TRBD1 (5 bases). CDR1 and CDR2 (germline): SQVTM, ANQGSEA. The ends were cut back, 6 bases at V and 4 bases at J, with 12 bases in the middle. CDR3 length equals 12 residues. Filled out from reference TRBV29-1 and TRBJ1-1, the complete variable domain reads SAVISQKPSRDICQRGTSLTIQCQVDSQVTMMFWYRQQPGQSLTLIATANQGSEATYESGFVIDKFPISRPNLTFSTLTVSNMSPEDSSIYLCSVREGATEAFFGQGTRLTVV.